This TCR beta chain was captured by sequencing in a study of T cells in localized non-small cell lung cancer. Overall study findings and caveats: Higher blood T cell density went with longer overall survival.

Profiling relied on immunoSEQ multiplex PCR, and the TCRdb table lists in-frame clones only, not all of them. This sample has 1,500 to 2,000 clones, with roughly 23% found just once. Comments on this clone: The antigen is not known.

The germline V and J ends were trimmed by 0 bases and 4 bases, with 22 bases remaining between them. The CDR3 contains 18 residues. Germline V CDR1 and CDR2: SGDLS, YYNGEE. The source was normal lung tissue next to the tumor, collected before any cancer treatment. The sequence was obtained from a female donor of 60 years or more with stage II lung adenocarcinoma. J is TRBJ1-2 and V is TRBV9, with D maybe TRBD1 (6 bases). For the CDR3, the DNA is TGTGCCAGCAGCGTAGTGGGTGCAGGGGCTGAGGTCGGCTATGGCTACACCTTC. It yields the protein CASSVVGAGAEVGYGYTF.